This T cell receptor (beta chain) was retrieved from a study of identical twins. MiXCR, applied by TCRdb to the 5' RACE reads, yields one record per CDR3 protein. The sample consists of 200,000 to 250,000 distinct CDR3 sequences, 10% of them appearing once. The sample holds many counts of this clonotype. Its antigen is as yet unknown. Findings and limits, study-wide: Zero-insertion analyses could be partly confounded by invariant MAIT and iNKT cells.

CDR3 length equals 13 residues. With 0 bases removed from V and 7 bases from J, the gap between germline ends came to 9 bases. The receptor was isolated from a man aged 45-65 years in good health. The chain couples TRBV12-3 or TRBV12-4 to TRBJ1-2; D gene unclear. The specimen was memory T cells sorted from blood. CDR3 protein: CASSLARVFGYTF. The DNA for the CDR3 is TGTGCCAGCAGTTTAGCTCGAGTGTTTGGCTACACCTTC.